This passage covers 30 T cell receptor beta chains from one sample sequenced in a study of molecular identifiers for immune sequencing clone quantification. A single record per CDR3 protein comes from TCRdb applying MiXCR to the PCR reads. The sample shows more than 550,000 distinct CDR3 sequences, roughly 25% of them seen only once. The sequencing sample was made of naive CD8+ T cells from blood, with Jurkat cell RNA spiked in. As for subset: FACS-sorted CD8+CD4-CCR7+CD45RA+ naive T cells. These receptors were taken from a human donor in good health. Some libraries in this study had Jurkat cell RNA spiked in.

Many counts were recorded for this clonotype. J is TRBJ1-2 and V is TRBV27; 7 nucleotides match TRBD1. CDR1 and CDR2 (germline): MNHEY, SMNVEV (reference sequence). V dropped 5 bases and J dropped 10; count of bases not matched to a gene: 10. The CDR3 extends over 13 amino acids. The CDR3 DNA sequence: TGTGCCAGCAGTCTGTTTGAGGGGGCAGACTACACCTTC. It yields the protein CASSLFEGADYTF.

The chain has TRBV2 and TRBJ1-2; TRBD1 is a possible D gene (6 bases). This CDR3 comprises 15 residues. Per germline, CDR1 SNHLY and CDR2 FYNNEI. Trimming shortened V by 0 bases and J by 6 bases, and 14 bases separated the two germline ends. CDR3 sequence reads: CASSEAAVDSDGYTF. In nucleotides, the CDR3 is TGTGCCAGCAGTGAAGCGGCAGTGGACAGCGATGGCTACACCTTC.

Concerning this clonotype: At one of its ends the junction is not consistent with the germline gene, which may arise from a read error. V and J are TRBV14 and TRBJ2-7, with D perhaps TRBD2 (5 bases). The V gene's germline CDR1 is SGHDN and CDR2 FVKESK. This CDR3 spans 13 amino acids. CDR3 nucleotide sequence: TGTGCCAGCAACCCTAGCAGGAGCTACGAACAGTACTTC. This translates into CASNPSRSYEQYF.

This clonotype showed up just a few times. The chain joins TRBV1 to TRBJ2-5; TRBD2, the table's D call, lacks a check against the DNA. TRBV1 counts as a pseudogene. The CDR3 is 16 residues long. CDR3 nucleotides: TGCACCAGCAGCCAACTTAGCGGGAGGGCTAAAGAGACCCAGTACTTC. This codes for CTSSQLSGRAKETQYF.

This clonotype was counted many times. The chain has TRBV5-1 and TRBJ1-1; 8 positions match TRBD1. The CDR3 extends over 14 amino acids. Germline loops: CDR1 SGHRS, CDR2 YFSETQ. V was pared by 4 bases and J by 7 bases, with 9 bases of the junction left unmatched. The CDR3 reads CASSTTGGEIEAFF. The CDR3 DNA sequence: TGCGCCAGCAGCACCACAGGGGGGGAGATTGAAGCTTTCTTT. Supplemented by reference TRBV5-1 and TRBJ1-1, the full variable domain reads KAGVTQTPRYLIKTRGQQVTLSCSPISGHRSVSWYQQTPGQGLQFLFEYFSETQRNKGNFPGRFSGRQFSNSRSEMNVSTLELGDSALYLCASSTTGGEIEAFFGQGTRLTVV.

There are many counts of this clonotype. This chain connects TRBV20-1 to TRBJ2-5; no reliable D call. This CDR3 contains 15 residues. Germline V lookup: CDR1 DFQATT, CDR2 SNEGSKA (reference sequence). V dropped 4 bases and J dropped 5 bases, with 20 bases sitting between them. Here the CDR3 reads CSATPRLDIWETQYF. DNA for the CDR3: TGCAGTGCTACACCCCGACTCGATATCTGGGAGACCCAGTACTTC.

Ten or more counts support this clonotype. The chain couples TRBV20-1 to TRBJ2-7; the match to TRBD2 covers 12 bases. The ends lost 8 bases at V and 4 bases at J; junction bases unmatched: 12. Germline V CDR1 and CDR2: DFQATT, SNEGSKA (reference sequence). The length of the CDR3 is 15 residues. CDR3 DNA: TGCAGTACTCCTGGTGATCTAGCGGGAGGGTACGAGCAGTACTTC. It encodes CSTPGDLAGGYEQYF.

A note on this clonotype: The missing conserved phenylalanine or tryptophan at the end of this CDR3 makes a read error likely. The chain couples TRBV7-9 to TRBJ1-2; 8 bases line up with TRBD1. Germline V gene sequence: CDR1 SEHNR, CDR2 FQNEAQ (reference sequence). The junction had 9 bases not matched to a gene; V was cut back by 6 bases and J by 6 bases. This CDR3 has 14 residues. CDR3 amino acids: CASSSQGASHGYTI. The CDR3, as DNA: TGTGCCAGCAGTTCCCAGGGGGCGTCTCATGGCTACACCATC.

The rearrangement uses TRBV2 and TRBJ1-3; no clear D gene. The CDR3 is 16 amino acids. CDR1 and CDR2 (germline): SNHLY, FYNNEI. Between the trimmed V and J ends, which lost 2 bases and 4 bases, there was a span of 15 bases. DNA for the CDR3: TGTGCCAGCAGTGAAATTACCCTACCCAAGGGAAACACCATATATTTT. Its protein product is CASSEITLPKGNTIYF.

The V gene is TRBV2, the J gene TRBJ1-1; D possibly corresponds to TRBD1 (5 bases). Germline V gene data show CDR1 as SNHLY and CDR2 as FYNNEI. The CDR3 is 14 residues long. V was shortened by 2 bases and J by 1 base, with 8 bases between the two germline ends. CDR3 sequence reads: CASSESQGNTEAFF. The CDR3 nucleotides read TGTGCCAGCAGTGAATCGCAGGGGAACACTGAAGCTTTCTTT.

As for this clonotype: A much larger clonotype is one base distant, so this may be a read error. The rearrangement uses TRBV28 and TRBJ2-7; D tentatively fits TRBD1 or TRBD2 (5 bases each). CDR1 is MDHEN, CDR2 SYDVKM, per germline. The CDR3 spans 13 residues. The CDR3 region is CASSPRGPYEQCF. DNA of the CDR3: TGTGCCAGCAGCCCCCGGGGCCCCTACGAGCAGTGCTTC.

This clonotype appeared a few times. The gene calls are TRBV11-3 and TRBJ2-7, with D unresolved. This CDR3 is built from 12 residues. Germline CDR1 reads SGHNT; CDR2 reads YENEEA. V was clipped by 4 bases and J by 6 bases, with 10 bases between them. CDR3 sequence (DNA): TGTGCCAGCAGCTCCATGTTAGGCGAGCAGTACTTC. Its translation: CASSSMLGEQYF.

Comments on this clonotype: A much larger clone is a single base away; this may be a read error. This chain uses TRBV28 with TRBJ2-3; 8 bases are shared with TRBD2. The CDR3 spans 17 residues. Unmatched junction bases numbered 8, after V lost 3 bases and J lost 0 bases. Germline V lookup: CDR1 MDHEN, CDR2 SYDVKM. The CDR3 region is CASSFSGDHISTDTQYF. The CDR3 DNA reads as TGTGCCAGCAGTTTTAGCGGGGATCACATTAGCACAGATACGCAGTATTTT.

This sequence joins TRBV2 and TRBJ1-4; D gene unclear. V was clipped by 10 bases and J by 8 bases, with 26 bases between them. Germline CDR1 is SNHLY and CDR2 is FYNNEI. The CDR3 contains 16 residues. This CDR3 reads CAITPQDTVNREKLFF. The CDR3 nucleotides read TGTGCCATTACTCCCCAAGACACCGTAAATCGGGAAAAACTGTTTTTT.

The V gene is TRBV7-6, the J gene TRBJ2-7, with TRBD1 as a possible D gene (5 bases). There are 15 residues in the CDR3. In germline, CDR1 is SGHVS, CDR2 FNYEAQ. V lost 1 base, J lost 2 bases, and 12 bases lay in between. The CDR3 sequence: CASSLGTHATYEQYF. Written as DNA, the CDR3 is TGTGCCAGCAGCTTAGGGACACATGCAACCTACGAGCAGTACTTC. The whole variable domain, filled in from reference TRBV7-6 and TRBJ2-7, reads GAGVSQSPRYKVTKRGQDVALRCDPISGHVSLYWYRQALGQGPEFLTYFNYEAQQDKSGLPNDRFSAERPEGSISTLTIQRTEQRDSAMYRCASSLGTHATYEQYFGPGTRLTVT.

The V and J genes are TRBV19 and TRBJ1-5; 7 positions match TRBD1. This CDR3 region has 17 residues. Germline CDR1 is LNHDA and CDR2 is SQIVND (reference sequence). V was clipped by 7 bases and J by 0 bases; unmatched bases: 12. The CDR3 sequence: CASTRQGEIHSNQPQHF. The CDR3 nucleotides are TGTGCCAGTACACGACAGGGAGAAATTCATAGCAATCAGCCCCAGCATTTT.

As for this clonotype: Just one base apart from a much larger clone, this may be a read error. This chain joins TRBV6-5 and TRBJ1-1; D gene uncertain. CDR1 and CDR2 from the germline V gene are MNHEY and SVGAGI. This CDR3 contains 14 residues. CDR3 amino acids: CASWTDVMNTEALF. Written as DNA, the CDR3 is TGTGCCAGTTGGACGGACGTCATGAACACTGAAGCTCTCTTT.

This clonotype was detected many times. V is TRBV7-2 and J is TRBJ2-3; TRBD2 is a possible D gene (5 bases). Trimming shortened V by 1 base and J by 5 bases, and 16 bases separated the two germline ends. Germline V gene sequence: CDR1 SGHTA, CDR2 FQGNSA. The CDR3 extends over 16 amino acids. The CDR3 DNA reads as TGTGCCAGCAGCTTAGTCTCCGGGGAGCTCGGAGATACGCAGTATTTT. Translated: CASSLVSGELGDTQYF.

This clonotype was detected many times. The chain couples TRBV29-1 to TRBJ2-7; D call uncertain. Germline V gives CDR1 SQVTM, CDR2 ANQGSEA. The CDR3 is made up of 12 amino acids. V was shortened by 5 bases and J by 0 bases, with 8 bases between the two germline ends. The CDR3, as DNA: TGCAGCGTTCGGCAGAGCTCCTACGAGCAGTACTTC. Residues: CSVRQSSYEQYF.

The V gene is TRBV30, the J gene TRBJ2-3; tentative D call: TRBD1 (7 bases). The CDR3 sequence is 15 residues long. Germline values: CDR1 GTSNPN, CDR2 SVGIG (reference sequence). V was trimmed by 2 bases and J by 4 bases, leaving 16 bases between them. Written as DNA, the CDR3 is TGTGCCTGGAGTCTGACAGGGACTGCCTCAGATACGCAGTATTTT. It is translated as CAWSLTGTASDTQYF.

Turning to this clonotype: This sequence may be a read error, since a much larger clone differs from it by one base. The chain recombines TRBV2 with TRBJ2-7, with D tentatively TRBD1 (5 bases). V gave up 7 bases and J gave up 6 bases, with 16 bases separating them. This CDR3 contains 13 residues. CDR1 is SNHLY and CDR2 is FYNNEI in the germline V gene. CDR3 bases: TGTGCCAGCAAACCGACAGCGTACTGCGAGCAGTACTTC. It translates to CASKPTAYCEQYF. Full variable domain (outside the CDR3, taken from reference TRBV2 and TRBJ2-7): EPEVTQTPSHQVTQMGQEVILRCVPISNHLYFYWYRQILGQKVEFLVSFYNNEISEKSEIFDDQFSVERPDGSNFTLKIRSTKLEDSAMYFCASKPTAYCEQYFGPGTRLTVT.

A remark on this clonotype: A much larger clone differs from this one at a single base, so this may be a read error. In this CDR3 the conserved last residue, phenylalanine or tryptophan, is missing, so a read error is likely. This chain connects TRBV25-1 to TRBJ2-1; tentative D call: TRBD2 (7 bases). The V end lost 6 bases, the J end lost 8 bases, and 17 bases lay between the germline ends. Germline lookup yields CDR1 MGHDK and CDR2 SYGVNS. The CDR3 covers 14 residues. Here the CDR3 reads CASSGRGEGHEQFL. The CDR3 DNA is TGTGCCAGCAGCGGAAGGGGGGAGGGCCATGAGCAGTTCCTC.

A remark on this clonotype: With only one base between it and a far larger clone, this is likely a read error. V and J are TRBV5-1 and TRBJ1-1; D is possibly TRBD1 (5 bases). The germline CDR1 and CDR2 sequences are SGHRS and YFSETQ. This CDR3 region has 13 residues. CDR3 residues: CASSPPGGTEALF. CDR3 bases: TGCGCCAGCAGCCCCCCGGGAGGGACTGAAGCTCTCTTT.

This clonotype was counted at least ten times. The CDR3 nucleotides read TGTGCCAGCAGCCCTAACCTGGCAGGGAATGCCGCTGAAGCTTTCTTT. Amino acid sequence: CASSPNLAGNAAEAFF. The V and J genes are TRBV7-6 and TRBJ1-1; TRBD1 might be the D (5 bases). Trimming took 5 bases from V and 6 from J, leaving 22 bases between them. The CDR3 extends over 16 amino acids. Looked up from germline, CDR1 is SGHVS and CDR2 is FNYEAQ.

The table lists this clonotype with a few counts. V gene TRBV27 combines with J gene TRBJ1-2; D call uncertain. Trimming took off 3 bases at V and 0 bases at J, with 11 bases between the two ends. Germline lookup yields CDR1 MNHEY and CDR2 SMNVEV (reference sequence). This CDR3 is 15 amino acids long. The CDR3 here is CASSFAGDPNYGYTF. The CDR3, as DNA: TGTGCCAGCAGTTTCGCGGGAGACCCTAACTATGGCTACACCTTC.

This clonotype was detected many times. CDR3 sequence: CASSPRARAREAFF. In nucleotides, the CDR3 is TGTGCCAGCAGTCCCCGGGCCCGAGCAAGGGAAGCTTTCTTT. This chain uses TRBV12-3 or TRBV12-4 with TRBJ1-1; D not certain. Trimming removed 5 bases at V and 8 bases at J, with 18 bases between. This CDR3 comprises 14 residues.

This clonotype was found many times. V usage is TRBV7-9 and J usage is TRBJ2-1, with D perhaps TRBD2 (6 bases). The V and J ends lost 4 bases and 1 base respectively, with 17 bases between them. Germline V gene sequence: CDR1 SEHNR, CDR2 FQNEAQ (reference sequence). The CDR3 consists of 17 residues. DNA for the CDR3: TGTGCCAGCAGCTCATCGGCGATAGCGGAGTCCTACAATGAGCAGTTCTTC. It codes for CASSSSAIAESYNEQFF.

The CDR3 here is CASSYWEEPERTDTQYF. The CDR3 DNA reads as TGTGCCAGCAGCTACTGGGAGGAACCAGAACGCACAGATACGCAGTATTTT. V and J are TRBV11-2 and TRBJ2-3, with D perhaps TRBD2 (6 bases). Germline V lookup: CDR1 SGHAT, CDR2 FQNNGV. The CDR3 extends over 17 amino acids. Trimming cost V 4 bases and J 1 base, with 18 bases left between them. Full variable domain (remainder filled in from reference TRBV11-2 and TRBJ2-3): EAGVAQSPRYKIIEKRQSVAFWCNPISGHATLYWYQQILGQGPKLLIQFQNNGVVDDSQLPKDRFSAERLKGVDSTLKIQPAKLEDSAVYLCASSYWEEPERTDTQYFGPGTRLTVL.

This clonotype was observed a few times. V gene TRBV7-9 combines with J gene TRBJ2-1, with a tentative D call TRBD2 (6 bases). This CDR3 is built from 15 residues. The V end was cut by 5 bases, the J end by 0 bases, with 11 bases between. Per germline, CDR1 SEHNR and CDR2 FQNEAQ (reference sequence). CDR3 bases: TGTGCCAGCAGCCCGGACTACATCTCCTACAATGAGCAGTTCTTC. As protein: CASSPDYISYNEQFF.

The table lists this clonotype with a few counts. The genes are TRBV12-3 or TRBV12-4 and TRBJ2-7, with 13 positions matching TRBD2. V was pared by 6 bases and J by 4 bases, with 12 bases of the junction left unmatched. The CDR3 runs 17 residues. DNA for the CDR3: TGTGCCAGCAGCCCGACTAGCGGGGGGACTATCAATTACGAGCAGTACTTC. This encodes CASSPTSGGTINYEQYF.